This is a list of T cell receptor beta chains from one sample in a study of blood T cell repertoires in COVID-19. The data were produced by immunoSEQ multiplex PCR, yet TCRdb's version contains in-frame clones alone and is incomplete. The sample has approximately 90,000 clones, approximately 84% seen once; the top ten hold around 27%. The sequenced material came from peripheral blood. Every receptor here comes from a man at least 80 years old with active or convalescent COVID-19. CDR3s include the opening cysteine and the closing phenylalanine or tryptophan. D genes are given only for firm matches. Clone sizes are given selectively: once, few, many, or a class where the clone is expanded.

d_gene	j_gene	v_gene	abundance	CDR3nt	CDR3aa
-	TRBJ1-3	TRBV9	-	TGTGCCAGCAGCGTAGAGGGGATATCGGGAAACACCATATATTTT	CASSVEGISGNTIYF
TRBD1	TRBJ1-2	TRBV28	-	TGTGCCAGCAGCTCCCCAGGACAGGGGAATCTTGGCTACACCTTC	CASSSPGQGNLGYTF
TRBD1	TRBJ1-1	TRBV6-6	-	TGTGCCAGCAGACCCCTGGACAGGGGTGGGACTGAAGCTTTCTTT	CASRPLDRGGTEAFF
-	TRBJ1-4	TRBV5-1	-	TGCGCCAGCAGCCTGAATGTTTTGGCCGGGGAAAAACTGTTTTTT	CASSLNVLAGEKLFF
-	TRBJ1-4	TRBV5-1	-	TGCGCCAGCAGCTTTCCCGGGGGAGAACTGTTTTTT	CASSFPGGELFF
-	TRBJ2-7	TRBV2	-	TGTGCCAGCAGCGAAGGGCAGGGAATCCGGCGGTCCTACGAGCAGTACTTC	CASSEGQGIRRSYEQYF
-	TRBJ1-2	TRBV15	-	TGTGCCACCAGCAGAGACCCGGCCCCAGCGGATGGCTACACCTTC	CATSRDPAPADGYTF
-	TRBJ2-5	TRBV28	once	TGTGCCAGCAGCTTCTGGACAAACCAAGAGACCCAGTACTTC	CASSFWTNQETQYF
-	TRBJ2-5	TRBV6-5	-	TGTGCCAGCAGTTACGGACTCCAAGAGACCCAGTACTTC	CASSYGLQETQYF
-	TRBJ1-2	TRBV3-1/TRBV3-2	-	TGTGCCAGCAGCAGGACAGATGGCGGCTATGGCTACACCTTC	CASSRTDGGYGYTF
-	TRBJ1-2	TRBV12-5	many	TGTGCTAGTGGTCCACCTCCTCGGTATGGCTACACCTTC	CASGPPPRYGYTF